What follows are 10 T cell receptor beta chains derived from one specimen sequenced in a study of blood T cell repertoires in COVID-19. Repertoires were generated with immunoSEQ multiplex PCR, while TCRdb's copy carries only in-frame clones and drops some. This sample yields about 200,000 clones, of which just under 85% are seen a single time; around 16% belongs to the top ten. Specimen: PBMCs or T cells enriched from blood (not recorded which). Receptors were obtained from a man in his forties who had recovered from COVID-19.

The chain recombines TRBV11-2 with TRBJ2-1; 10 nucleotides align to TRBD1. V shed 5 bases and J 7 bases; nucleotides not matched to a gene: 11. The CDR3 covers 16 residues. CDR1 is SGHAT, CDR2 FQNNGV, per germline. CDR3 sequence: CASSPAGDRGRNEQFF. Written as DNA, the CDR3 is TGTGCCAGCAGCCCAGCGGGGGACAGGGGTAGGAATGAGCAGTTCTTC.

At least ten counts were recorded for this clone. The chain combines TRBV6-4 with TRBJ2-3; the match to TRBD2 covers 8 bases. This CDR3 has 15 residues. Germline-derived CDR1 and CDR2 are MRHNA and SNTAGT. The V segment lost 2 bases and the J segment 2 bases; nucleotides outside the gene matches: 3. CDR3 in amino acids: CASSDGTRDTDTQYF. In DNA form, the CDR3 reads TGTGCCAGCAGTGACGGGACTAGGGACACAGATACGCAGTATTTT.

The V call is TRBV5-4, the J call TRBJ2-3, with a weak D call TRBD1 (6 bases). Trimming removed 3 bases at V and 4 bases at J, with 15 bases between. From germline, CDR1 is SGHNT and CDR2 YYREEE (reference sequence). There are 15 residues in the CDR3. CDR3 sequence: CASSSSGDLADTQYF. In nucleotides, the CDR3 is TGTGCCAGCAGCTCCTCAGGGGATTTAGCAGATACGCAGTATTTT.

Turning to this clone: Other DNA sequences in the same sample also yield this CDR3. V and J are TRBV27 and TRBJ2-3; 10 bases fit TRBD2. V lost 5 bases, J lost 2 bases, and 7 bases stayed unmatched. Germline V CDR1 and CDR2: MNHEY, SMNVEV (reference sequence). The CDR3 runs 16 residues. The CDR3 here is CASSLRAGGPTDTQYF. CDR3 coding DNA: TGTGCCAGCAGTCTCAGAGCGGGAGGGCCCACAGATACGCAGTATTTT.

The gene calls are TRBV10-3 and TRBJ1-2, with D possibly TRBD1 on 6 matching bases. The V gene lost 2 bases and the J gene lost 2 bases, with 6 bases spanning the gap. CDR1 is ENHRY, CDR2 SYGVKD, per germline. There are 13 residues in the CDR3. The CDR3 protein is CAISEQGNYGYTF. CDR3 sequence (DNA): TGTGCCATCAGTGAGCAGGGGAACTATGGCTACACCTTC.

This chain connects TRBV9 to TRBJ2-7; 12 bases match TRBD2. Trimming took 4 bases from V and 2 from J; bases not matched to a gene: 1. The CDR3 is 14 residues long. In germline, CDR1 is SGDLS, CDR2 YYNGEE. The CDR3 DNA sequence: TGTGCCAGCAGCCTAGCGGGGGGGCCCTACGAGCAGTACTTC. Protein product: CASSLAGGPYEQYF.

This clone has only one observation. This chain links TRBV5-1 with TRBJ1-4; 9 bases are a match to TRBD1. The CDR3 runs 17 residues. Germline trimming cut 0 bases from V and 3 bases from J; bases unmatched to any gene: 6. Germline lookup yields CDR1 SGHRS and CDR2 YFSETQ. The DNA for the CDR3 is TGCGCCAGCAGCTTGGGGCCACAGGGGGCCGCTAATGAAAAACTGTTTTTT. Its translation: CASSLGPQGAANEKLFF.

The J gene is TRBJ1-5, the V gene TRBV28, with D possibly matching TRBD1 (5 bases). The CDR3 totals 16 residues. V gave up 7 bases and J gave up 3 bases, with 19 bases separating them. Germline-derived CDR1 and CDR2 are MDHEN and SYDVKM. CDR3 in DNA: TGTGCCAGCACCTCCTCTGCGGACACGGACAATCAGCCCCAGCATTTT. Its translation: CASTSSADTDNQPQHF.

The chain links TRBV29-1 to TRBJ1-4; D is undetermined. V lost 5 bases and J lost 8, with 15 bases in between. This CDR3 spans 13 amino acids. Per germline, CDR1 SQVTM and CDR2 ANQGSEA. CDR3 in DNA: TGCAGCGTTTCCCCGGGAGGAAGGGAAAAACTGTTTTTT. Its translation is CSVSPGGREKLFF.

The chain carries TRBV7-9 and TRBJ1-4; the D is unclear. V gave up 1 base and J gave up 2 bases, with 8 bases separating them. There are 15 residues in the CDR3. Germline values: CDR1 SEHNR, CDR2 FQNEAQ (reference sequence). DNA for the CDR3: TGTGCCAGCAGCTTAGGAGGGAAGACTAATGAAAAACTGTTTTTT. It translates to CASSLGGKTNEKLFF. Filled out from reference TRBV7-9 and TRBJ1-4, the complete variable domain reads DTGVSQNPRHKITKRGQNVTFRCDPISEHNRLYWYRQTLGQGPEFLTYFQNEAQLEKSRLLSDRFSAERPKGSFSTLEIQRTEQGDSAMYLCASSLGGKTNEKLFFGSGTQLSVL.